The 9 T cell receptor beta chains presented below share a single source sample, sequenced in a study of blood T cell repertoires in COVID-19. Only in-frame clones appear in the TCRdb table, and some are missing; sequencing was by immunoSEQ multiplex PCR. The sample lists approximately 97,000 clones, 80% to 90% seen once, with just under 10% in the top ten. Sequencing was performed on peripheral blood. These receptors all come from a man aged 40-55 years with active or convalescent COVID-19.

The V and J genes are TRBV12-3 or TRBV12-4 and TRBJ2-2; tentatively, D is TRBD2 (6 bases). CDR3 size: 13 residues. Between the trimmed V and J ends, which lost 4 bases and 7 bases, there was a span of 10 bases. The CDR3 DNA follows: TGTGCCAGCAGTTGGACCGGGGGCGGGGAGCTGTTTTTT. The encoded protein is CASSWTGGGELFF.

The V call is TRBV6-1, the J call TRBJ1-1; no firm D call. This CDR3 contains 13 residues. Per germline, CDR1 MNHNS and CDR2 SASEGT. V gave up 3 bases and J gave up 3 bases, with 8 bases separating them. The CDR3 DNA sequence: TGTGCCAGCAGTGATAGAGGTGACACTGAAGCTTTCTTT. This translates into CASSDRGDTEAFF.

Here the CDR3 reads CAISKQGFEPQHF. CDR3 in DNA: TGTGCCATCAGTAAACAGGGTTTTGAGCCCCAGCATTTT. V and J are TRBV10-3 and TRBJ1-5; a possible D gene is TRBD1 (6 bases). The germline V gene encodes CDR1 ENHRY and CDR2 SYGVKD. This CDR3 is built from 13 residues. Trimming took off 5 bases at V and 8 bases at J, with 13 bases between the two ends.

The sample holds a few counts of this clone. The V gene is TRBV10-3, the J gene TRBJ1-5; TRBD1 is a possible D gene (5 bases). CDR3 length: 14 residues. The V end lost 4 bases, the J end lost 3 bases, and 10 bases lay between the germline ends. Per the germline V gene, CDR1 is ENHRY and CDR2 is SYGVKD. CDR3 coding DNA: TGTGCCATCAGTGTGACAGACAACAATCAGCCCCAGCATTTT. The encoded protein is CAISVTDNNQPQHF.

The rearrangement links TRBV27 to TRBJ1-2; 8 bases are a match to TRBD1. The length of the CDR3 is 14 residues. V gave up 6 bases and J gave up 3 bases; unmatched junction bases: 6. CDR1 is MNHEY and CDR2 is SMNVEV in the germline V gene (reference sequence). The CDR3 region is CASRGQEIYYGYTF. The CDR3 DNA reads as TGTGCCAGCAGGGGACAGGAGATATACTATGGCTACACCTTC.

In its sample, this clone was seen a few times. The chain couples TRBV6-2 or TRBV6-3 to TRBJ2-7; D might be TRBD1 (6 bases). CDR3 length: 13 amino acids. Germline V CDR1 and CDR2: MNHEY, SVGEGT. The germline V and J ends were trimmed by 4 bases and 0 bases, with 7 bases remaining between them. The CDR3: CASSWTVSYEQYF. CDR3 nucleotides: TGTGCCAGCAGTTGGACAGTCTCCTACGAGCAGTACTTC.

The chain combines TRBV5-1 with TRBJ1-2; TRBD1 agrees at 8 bases. The J segment lost 6 bases and the V segment lost 0 bases, leaving 7 bases of the junction unmatched. Per germline, CDR1 SGHRS and CDR2 YFSETQ. The CDR3 sequence is 15 residues long. CDR3 DNA sequence: TGCGCCAGCAGCTTGGCCCCGACAGGGGCTCATGGCTACACCTTC. Its translation is CASSLAPTGAHGYTF.

J is TRBJ2-3 and V is TRBV24-1, with 8 bases that match TRBD2. V dropped 3 bases and J dropped 5; count of bases not matched to a gene: 12. CDR1 is KGHDR and CDR2 is SFDVKD in the germline V gene. This CDR3 comprises 17 residues. CDR3 sequence (DNA): TGTGCCACCAGTGATGCACCGGGGGGGGCGCGTCAAGATACGCAGTATTTT. As protein: CATSDAPGGARQDTQYF.

This clone was recorded at least ten times. V gene TRBV25-1 combines with J gene TRBJ1-3; TRBD1 is a possible D gene (6 bases). CDR1 and CDR2 from the germline V gene are MGHDK and SYGVNS. The ends were cut back, 0 bases at V and 4 bases at J, with 10 bases in the middle. This CDR3 is 15 amino acids long. The CDR3 loop reads CASSEYVGQGNTIYF. CDR3 nucleotide sequence: TGTGCCAGCAGTGAATATGTGGGACAAGGAAACACCATATATTTT.